The 24 T cell receptor beta chains given below trace back to one sample, sequenced in a study of cytomegalovirus exposure and HLA in healthy donors. PCR was performed using 60 Vbeta and 13 Jbeta primers. Profiling relied on immunoSEQ multiplex PCR, and the TCRdb table lists in-frame clones only, not all of them. The sample shows over 95,000 clones, around 77% of them seen only once. Sequenced sample: PBMCs. The receptor set was obtained from a man in his forties in good health and CMV-seronegative.

The chain recombines TRBV9 with TRBJ1-1; D is ambiguous. Germline CDR1 and CDR2: SGDLS and YYNGEE. V was clipped by 3 bases and J by 4 bases, with 10 bases between them. This CDR3 has 13 residues. The CDR3 loop reads CASSGNGFTEAFF. CDR3 DNA: TGTGCCAGCAGCGGAAACGGGTTCACTGAAGCTTTCTTT.

This chain connects TRBV27 to TRBJ2-7; TRBD2 matches 7 bases. Germline values: CDR1 MNHEY, CDR2 SMNVEV (reference sequence). Trimming took 7 bases from V and 2 from J; bases not matched to a gene: 8. The length of the CDR3 is 14 residues. The DNA for the CDR3 is TGTGCCAGCAACTCACTAGCGTCAGCCTACGAGCAGTACTTC. Its protein is CASNSLASAYEQYF.

The sample holds a few counts of this clone. The genes are TRBV28 and TRBJ1-6; D perhaps matches TRBD1 (6 bases). The germline CDR1 and CDR2 sequences are MDHEN and SYDVKM. V lost 6 bases, J lost 4 bases, and 13 bases lay in between. The CDR3 is 15 amino acids. CDR3 amino acids: CASRRTEVYNSPLHF. The CDR3 DNA reads as TGTGCCAGCAGGCGGACAGAAGTATATAATTCACCCCTCCACTTT.

The chain carries TRBV9 and TRBJ1-5, with 10 bases that match TRBD1. Germline V gene data show CDR1 as SGDLS and CDR2 as YYNGEE. The CDR3 runs to 15 residues. The J segment lost 2 bases and the V segment lost 4 bases, leaving 3 bases of the junction unmatched. The CDR3 loop reads CASSKGTGGNQPQHF. CDR3 sequence (DNA): TGTGCCAGCAGCAAGGGGACAGGGGGCAATCAGCCCCAGCATTTT.

The rearrangement links TRBV6-5 to TRBJ2-7; D unclear. The germline V gene has CDR1 MNHEY and CDR2 SVGAGI. The CDR3 loop spans 12 amino acids. The V and J ends lost 5 bases and 2 bases respectively, with 7 bases between them. CDR3 bases: TGTGCCAGCAGTCCAACTACCTACGAGCAGTACTTC. Protein: CASSPTTYEQYF.

V and J are TRBV19 and TRBJ1-2; TRBD1 aligns across 8 bases. The V and J ends lost 9 bases and 1 base, in that order; junction bases with no gene match: 7. Germline CDR1 reads LNHDA; CDR2 reads SQIVND (reference sequence). CDR3 length equals 14 residues. The CDR3 bases are TGTGCCAGCGAAGACAGGGGCGGTAACTATGGCTACACCTTC. It specifies CASEDRGGNYGYTF.

This clone was observed a single time. Other DNA sequences in this sample translate to the same CDR3. The V call is TRBV18, the J call TRBJ2-7; D is perhaps TRBD2 (5 bases). The V and J ends lost 1 base and 5 bases respectively, with 9 bases between them. Germline V gives CDR1 KGHSH, CDR2 LQKENI. This CDR3 has 13 residues. The CDR3, as DNA: TGTGCCAGCTCACCACGCTCCGGGGACGAGCAGTACTTC. Translation: CASSPRSGDEQYF.

The rearrangement uses TRBV5-1 and TRBJ2-7; TRBD1 aligns across 8 bases. Germline V gene sequence: CDR1 SGHRS, CDR2 YFSETQ. The CDR3 runs to 14 residues. V shed 1 base and J 6 bases; nucleotides not matched to a gene: 6. This chain's CDR3 is CASSLMTGVGEQYF. The CDR3 bases are TGCGCCAGCAGCTTGATGACAGGGGTTGGCGAGCAGTACTTC.

The chain carries TRBV2 and TRBJ2-1; 13 nucleotides agree with TRBD2. CDR1 and CDR2 (germline): SNHLY, FYNNEI. CDR3 size: 15 residues. Trimming took 6 bases from V and 4 from J; bases not matched to a gene: 3. This chain's CDR3 is CASRGTSGTYNEQFF. The CDR3 nucleotides are TGTGCCAGCAGAGGGACTAGCGGGACGTACAATGAGCAGTTCTTC. Variable domain in full (rest from reference TRBV2 and TRBJ2-1): EPEVTQTPSHQVTQMGQEVILRCVPISNHLYFYWYRQILGQKVEFLVSFYNNEISEKSEIFDDQFSVERPDGSNFTLKIRSTKLEDSAMYFCASRGTSGTYNEQFFGPGTRLTVL.

V is TRBV30 and J is TRBJ2-5; perhaps TRBD1 as D (6 bases). This CDR3 comprises 14 residues. V was cut by 0 bases and J by 2 bases, with 10 bases left in between. Germline values: CDR1 GTSNPN, CDR2 SVGIG (reference sequence). The CDR3 sequence: CAWSVRQVQETQYF. In nucleotides, the CDR3 is TGTGCCTGGAGTGTACGACAGGTGCAAGAGACCCAGTACTTC.

The V gene is TRBV11-2, the J gene TRBJ1-1; tentative D call: TRBD1 (5 bases). Germline CDR1 SGHAT, CDR2 FQNNGV. This CDR3 comprises 14 residues. Trimming cost V 1 base and J 2 bases, with 8 bases left between them. Here the CDR3 reads CASSLGGGNTEAFF. For the CDR3, the DNA is TGTGCCAGCAGCTTAGGGGGGGGAAACACTGAAGCTTTCTTT.

This rearrangement joins TRBV30 to TRBJ2-3; D is undetermined. This CDR3 spans 13 amino acids. Germline V gene lookup returns CDR1 GTSNPN and CDR2 SVGIG (reference sequence). Deletions cut 2 bases from V and 8 bases from J, with 14 bases between. The CDR3 DNA sequence: TGTGCCTGGAGTCCAAGAGCCGCCGGTACGCAGTATTTT. Its protein is CAWSPRAAGTQYF.

This chain connects TRBV30 to TRBJ1-2; 8 bases line up with TRBD1. Germline loops: CDR1 GTSNPN, CDR2 SVGIG (reference sequence). The CDR3 covers 14 residues. V shed 1 base, J shed 4 bases, and the junction held 5 bases outside the gene matches. This CDR3 reads CAWSAGQGGYGYTF. Written as DNA, the CDR3 is TGTGCCTGGAGTGCCGGACAGGGAGGCTATGGCTACACCTTC.

This clone was seen only a few times. The V and J genes are TRBV6-6 and TRBJ1-1, with 10 positions matching TRBD1. Germline CDR1 reads MNHNY; CDR2 reads SVGAGI (reference sequence). The CDR3 is made up of 15 amino acids. With 6 bases clipped from V and 3 bases from J, the junction kept 7 bases outside the gene matches. Here the CDR3 reads CASSSAGQGHTEAFF. The CDR3 region has the DNA TGTGCCAGCAGCTCCGCGGGACAGGGGCACACTGAAGCTTTCTTT.

V gene TRBV6-5 combines with J gene TRBJ2-7; 7 positions match TRBD1. Germline V gene sequence: CDR1 MNHEY, CDR2 SVGAGI. The CDR3 length is 15 residues. Trimming at V came to 6 bases and at J to 1 base, leaving 9 bases not matched to a gene. CDR3 DNA sequence: TGTGCCAGCAGGCACAGGGGTTTAATTTCCTACGAGCAGTACTTC. It yields the protein CASRHRGLISYEQYF.

This clone was seen a few times. The chain has TRBV7-8 and TRBJ1-1; D uncertain. The CDR3 runs to 14 residues. With 1 base removed from V and 1 base from J, the gap between germline ends came to 7 bases. In germline, CDR1 is SGHVS, CDR2 FQNEAQ. Here the CDR3 reads CASSLETRNTEAFF. As DNA, the CDR3 is TGTGCCAGCAGCTTAGAGACAAGGAACACTGAAGCTTTCTTT.

In regard to this clone: Other DNA sequences in this specimen translate into the identical CDR3. The chain couples TRBV30 to TRBJ2-7; D gene uncertain. CDR3 length equals 11 residues. CDR1 GTSNPN and CDR2 SVGIG come from the germline V gene (reference sequence). V gave up 0 bases and J gave up 5 bases, with 5 bases separating them. CDR3 sequence: CAWSVLDEQYF. CDR3 nucleotide sequence: TGTGCCTGGAGTGTACTTGACGAGCAGTACTTC.

The V call is TRBV5-4, the J call TRBJ1-2; D call uncertain. The germline gives CDR1 SGHNT, CDR2 YYREEE (reference sequence). V was shortened by 0 bases and J by 5 bases, with 11 bases between the two germline ends. CDR3 length: 14 residues. CDR3 nucleotide sequence: TGTGCCAGCAGCTTGGATCAGGCAGATTATGGCTACACCTTC. Amino acid sequence: CASSLDQADYGYTF.

The genes are TRBV7-9 and TRBJ2-3, with 15 bases identical to TRBD2. CDR3 length: 17 amino acids. V gave up 3 bases and J gave up 2 bases; unmatched junction bases: 3. Germline V CDR1 and CDR2: SEHNR, FQNEAQ (reference sequence). The CDR3 region has the DNA TGTGCCAGCAGCTTCGGGACTAGCGGGAGGTACACAGATACGCAGTATTTT. Its protein is CASSFGTSGRYTDTQYF.

The chain combines TRBV9 with TRBJ2-7, with no clear D. Germline lookup yields CDR1 SGDLS and CDR2 YYNGEE. V lost 4 bases and J 3 bases, leaving 11 bases between the germline ends. The CDR3 is made up of 13 amino acids. CDR3 sequence (DNA): TGTGCCAGCAGCCCCAGTCCAGTCTACGAGCAGTACTTC. Residues: CASSPSPVYEQYF.

The gene calls are TRBV28 and TRBJ2-1; 8 bases match TRBD2. V lost 4 bases and J lost 8; bases outside the gene matches: 16. Germline V CDR1 and CDR2: MDHEN, SYDVKM. This CDR3 is 17 amino acids long. The CDR3 protein is CASSSQLAVLWWDEQFF. The CDR3 DNA reads TGTGCCAGCAGTTCTCAACTAGCGGTCCTTTGGTGGGATGAGCAGTTCTTC.

The chain has TRBV18 and TRBJ1-5; 7 bases are shared with TRBD1. The CDR3 has 16 residues. CDR1 is KGHSH, CDR2 LQKENI, per germline. The V and J ends lost 6 bases and 3 bases, in that order; junction bases with no gene match: 11. CDR3 protein: CASSPEGQLANQPQHF. CDR3 in DNA: TGTGCCAGCTCCCCGGAGGGACAGCTTGCCAATCAGCCCCAGCATTTT.

The chain carries TRBV2 and TRBJ1-1, with 7 nucleotides matching TRBD1. The CDR3 length is 13 residues. The V segment lost 7 bases and the J segment 3 bases; nucleotides outside the gene matches: 5. From germline, CDR1 is SNHLY and CDR2 FYNNEI. The CDR3 here is CASKGQRDTEAFF. DNA of the CDR3: TGTGCCAGCAAGGGACAGAGGGACACTGAAGCTTTCTTT.

The chain uses TRBV6-1 and TRBJ1-5, with D perhaps matching TRBD1 (5 bases). Germline V lookup: CDR1 MNHNS, CDR2 SASEGT. The CDR3 length is 14 residues. The V gene lost 3 bases and the J gene lost 9 bases, with 15 bases spanning the gap. The chain's CDR3 is CASSERQGPWPQHF. CDR3 in DNA: TGTGCCAGCAGTGAGAGGCAGGGCCCCTGGCCCCAGCATTTT.